Following are 31 T cell receptor beta chains from one sample sequenced in a study of shared clonotypes between healthy human individuals. Method: immunoSEQ multiplex PCR; TCRdb's copy keeps in-frame clones and lacks some. The sample includes fewer than 3 million clones, roughly 92% of them seen just once. Input material: naive CD4+ T cells from PBMCs. Subset: CD45RA+ positively selected. Every receptor here comes from a man between 18 and 35 years old in good health. Some clones in this sample may be carry-over from other donors' samples.

The J gene is TRBJ2-3, the V gene TRBV30; tentatively, D is TRBD1 (5 bases). Germline V gives CDR1 GTSNPN, CDR2 SVGIG (reference sequence). V gave up 3 bases and J gave up 0 bases, with 10 bases separating them. This CDR3 contains 14 residues. This chain's CDR3 is CAWRRGLSTDTQYF. CDR3 bases: TGTGCCTGGAGAAGGGGCCTGAGCACAGATACGCAGTATTTT.

The chain recombines TRBV27 with TRBJ2-3, with TRBD2 matching 7 bases. Germline CDR1 reads MNHEY; CDR2 reads SMNVEV (reference sequence). The V and J ends lost 3 bases and 2 bases, in that order; junction bases with no gene match: 5. The CDR3 has 15 amino acids. This chain's CDR3 is CASSLSSGITDTQYF. In nucleotides, the CDR3 is TGTGCCAGCAGTTTGTCTAGCGGCATCACAGATACGCAGTATTTT.

Points on this clone: Other DNA variants within this sample encode the same CDR3. V and J are TRBV7-3 and TRBJ2-5, with 11 bases fitting TRBD2. V lost 2 bases and J lost 1; bases outside the gene matches: 3. CDR3 length equals 16 residues. The germline gives CDR1 SGHTA, CDR2 FQGTGA. DNA of the CDR3: TGTGCCAGCAGCTTAGGGCTAGCGGGAGGCCAAGAGACCCAGTACTTC. It codes for CASSLGLAGGQETQYF.

Here the CDR3 reads CASSRQGQDNQPQHF. CDR3 nucleotide sequence: TGTGCCAGCAGTCGACAGGGGCAAGACAATCAGCCCCAGCATTTT. The chain recombines TRBV6-1 with TRBJ1-5, with 8 nucleotides matching TRBD1. This CDR3 spans 15 amino acids. J lost 3 bases, V lost 5 bases, and 6 bases had no gene match. The germline V gene has CDR1 MNHNS and CDR2 SASEGT.

The rearrangement uses TRBV19 and TRBJ2-5; 8 positions match TRBD2. Germline CDR1 and CDR2: LNHDA and SQIVND (reference sequence). The CDR3 contains 14 residues. V gave up 4 bases and J gave up 5 bases; unmatched junction bases: 6. The CDR3 spells CASSSLAGRETQYF. As DNA, the CDR3 is TGTGCCAGTAGTAGCCTAGCGGGTCGGGAGACCCAGTACTTC. Based on the CDR3 plus reference TRBV19 and TRBJ2-5, the full variable domain is DGGITQSPKYLFRKEGQNVTLSCEQNLNHDAMYWYRQDPGQGLRLIYYSQIVNDFQKGDIAEGYSVSREKKESFPLTVTSAQKNPTAFYLCASSSLAGRETQYFGPGTRLLVL.

This rearrangement joins TRBV10-3 to TRBJ2-7, with TRBD1 identical over 7 bases. Germline-derived CDR1 and CDR2 are ENHRY and SYGVKD. The junction had 1 base not matched to a gene; V was cut back by 6 bases and J by 5 bases. The CDR3 has 11 residues. The CDR3 loop reads CAIRTGDEQYF. In nucleotides, the CDR3 is TGTGCCATCAGAACAGGGGACGAGCAGTACTTC.

This chain joins TRBV29-1 and TRBJ2-7; the D gene is possibly TRBD1 (7 bases). Germline values: CDR1 SQVTM, CDR2 ANQGSEA. Trimming removed 6 bases at V and 3 bases at J, with 15 bases between. This CDR3 region has 13 residues. CDR3 sequence reads: CSVLRGTDYEQYF. The DNA of the CDR3 is TGCAGCGTCCTACGGGGGACAGACTACGAGCAGTACTTC.

The chain couples TRBV28 to TRBJ1-5, with D tentatively TRBD1 (5 bases). Trimming shortened V by 2 bases and J by 6 bases, and 14 bases separated the two germline ends. CDR3 length: 15 residues. CDR1 is MDHEN, CDR2 SYDVKM, per germline. The CDR3 DNA sequence: TGTGCCAGCAGTTTACCCCAGGGTGGGTCTCAGCCCCAGCATTTT. The encoded protein is CASSLPQGGSQPQHF.

This clone was counted once. The rearrangement links TRBV2 to TRBJ1-1; D is unresolved. Trimming stripped 8 bases from V and 2 bases from J, with 15 bases between. CDR3 length equals 14 residues. CDR1 is SNHLY and CDR2 is FYNNEI in the germline V gene. The CDR3 loop is CASLTTEINTEAFF. The CDR3, as DNA: TGTGCCAGCCTAACGACGGAAATTAACACTGAAGCTTTCTTT.

A word on this clone: Different DNA sequences within this sample yield the same CDR3. This chain connects TRBV28 to TRBJ2-4; weak D call: TRBD2 (6 bases). Germline V gene data show CDR1 as MDHEN and CDR2 as SYDVKM. The CDR3 runs to 15 residues. V was cut by 6 bases and J by 6 bases, with 18 bases left in between. The CDR3 DNA reads as TGTGCCAGCAGCCTGGGGGGAGGTCTAGGAAACATTCAGTACTTC. It translates to CASSLGGGLGNIQYF.

Worth noting for this clone: Other DNA sequences in this specimen translate into the identical CDR3. The J gene is TRBJ1-1, the V gene TRBV20-1; no clear D gene. Trimming took off 1 base at V and 4 bases at J, with 4 bases between the two ends. The CDR3 runs 11 residues. Germline V gene lookup returns CDR1 DFQATT and CDR2 SNEGSKA (reference sequence). The CDR3, as DNA: TGCAGTGCTAGAGGGTCCACTGAAGCTTTCTTT. This sequence encodes CSARGSTEAFF.

The chain couples TRBV10-3 to TRBJ2-2; TRBD2 matches 10 bases. CDR1 is ENHRY, CDR2 SYGVKD, per germline. Germline trimming cut 5 bases from V and 2 bases from J; bases unmatched to any gene: 11. The CDR3 is 18 residues long. The CDR3 is CAISMLSGTSVNTGELFF. The CDR3, as DNA: TGTGCCATCAGTATGCTATCCGGGACTAGCGTTAACACCGGGGAGCTGTTTTTT.

This clone was observed a few times. Different DNA sequences within this sample yield the same CDR3. The V call is TRBV9, the J call TRBJ2-7; 9 bases map to TRBD1. Germline V gene sequence: CDR1 SGDLS, CDR2 YYNGEE. The junction had 4 bases not matched to a gene; V was cut back by 3 bases and J by 3 bases. The length of the CDR3 is 14 residues. CDR3: CASSAGQGDYEQYF. CDR3 DNA: TGTGCCAGCAGCGCGGGACAGGGAGACTACGAGCAGTACTTC.

As DNA, the CDR3 is TGTGCCAGCAGTGCCGGGTATGGCTACACCTTC. Amino acids: CASSAGYGYTF. The chain uses TRBV25-1 and TRBJ1-2; D is undetermined. The CDR3 spans 11 residues. V was pared by 4 bases and J by 5 bases, with 5 bases between. Germline CDR1 is MGHDK and CDR2 is SYGVNS.

V and J are TRBV19 and TRBJ2-1; D call uncertain. Trimming removed 5 bases at V and 0 bases at J, with 11 bases between. Germline V gene lookup returns CDR1 LNHDA and CDR2 SQIVND (reference sequence). This CDR3 region has 15 residues. The CDR3 is CASSPVVYSYNEQFF. The DNA of the CDR3 is TGTGCCAGTAGTCCGGTCGTCTACTCCTACAATGAGCAGTTCTTC.

This clone was seen a handful of times. The gene calls are TRBV18 and TRBJ1-2; weak D call: TRBD1 (6 bases). V dropped 4 bases and J dropped 4 bases, with 10 bases sitting between them. The CDR3 runs 13 residues. Germline CDR1 is KGHSH and CDR2 is LQKENI. CDR3 in amino acids: CASSLKQGYGYTF. The CDR3 DNA sequence: TGTGCCAGCTCACTAAAACAGGGCTATGGCTACACCTTC.

The rearrangement links TRBV29-1 to TRBJ2-7, with 11 bases lining up with TRBD2. V lost 3 bases, J lost 2 bases, and 6 bases stayed unmatched. In germline, CDR1 is SQVTM, CDR2 ANQGSEA. The CDR3 is made up of 15 amino acids. The CDR3 DNA reads as TGCAGCGTTGAGGGGGGACTAGCGGAGGCCTACGAGCAGTACTTC. This encodes CSVEGGLAEAYEQYF.

The rearrangement links TRBV4-2 to TRBJ2-7; no clear D gene. Trimming took off 4 bases at V and 6 bases at J, with 22 bases between the two ends. Germline assignment: CDR1 LGHNA and CDR2 YNFKEQ. The CDR3 spans 16 residues. The CDR3 DNA follows: TGTGCCAGCAGCCCACGCCGCTGGACGGGCCTGGGCGAGCAGTACTTC. It encodes CASSPRRWTGLGEQYF.

V usage is TRBV29-1 and J usage is TRBJ2-5; D is possibly TRBD1 (6 bases). The J call is uncertain, as TRBJ2-7 better fits the DNA end. This CDR3 region has 14 residues. The germline V gene encodes CDR1 SQVTM and CDR2 ANQGSEA. The DNA of the CDR3 is TGCAGCGCCCGACTGCGTCAGGGGACCTACGAGCAGTACTTC. Encoded protein: CSARLRQGTYEQYF.

This clone came up once. V gene TRBV11-2 combines with J gene TRBJ2-1, with TRBD2 matching over 13 bases. The CDR3 is 14 residues long. V shed 6 bases and J 7 bases; nucleotides not matched to a gene: 3. Germline V gives CDR1 SGHAT, CDR2 FQNNGV. CDR3 sequence reads: CASRGLAGENEQFF. The CDR3, as DNA: TGTGCCAGCAGAGGACTAGCGGGAGAAAATGAGCAGTTCTTC.

This clone was picked up one time. The chain has TRBV30 and TRBJ2-5; no reliable D call. The end of the DNA is better explained by TRBJ2-7, so the J call may be wrong. CDR1 GTSNPN and CDR2 SVGIG come from the germline V gene (reference sequence). The CDR3 is 15 amino acids. The CDR3 DNA sequence: TGTGCCTGGAGTGTACCCTATTGGGAACTGGCCGAGCAGTACTTC. Translated: CAWSVPYWELAEQYF.

The chain links TRBV27 to TRBJ2-3; tentative D call: TRBD2 (6 bases). Between the trimmed V and J ends, which lost 1 base and 0 bases, there was a span of 17 bases. CDR3 length equals 18 residues. Germline CDR1 MNHEY, CDR2 SMNVEV (reference sequence). Written as DNA, the CDR3 is TGTGCCAGCAGTTTATACGCCCGGGAGCCCCGGAGCACAGATACGCAGTATTTT. Its protein is CASSLYAREPRSTDTQYF.

The V gene is TRBV11-2, the J gene TRBJ2-1; D may match TRBD1 or TRBD2 (5 bases each). The CDR3 is 15 amino acids. V was pared by 5 bases and J by 9 bases, with 20 bases between. Germline lookup yields CDR1 SGHAT and CDR2 FQNNGV. CDR3 protein: CASSPQGAQAAEQFF. The CDR3 region has the DNA TGTGCCAGCAGCCCTCAAGGGGCGCAAGCGGCTGAGCAGTTCTTC.

The chain links TRBV28 to TRBJ2-1; D perhaps matches TRBD2 (6 bases). The CDR3 covers 15 residues. Germline assignment: CDR1 MDHEN and CDR2 SYDVKM. The V and J ends lost 5 bases and 6 bases respectively, with 17 bases between them. DNA of the CDR3: TGTGCCAGCAGTCCTCCCCTAGCGAGTCCCAATGAGCAGTTCTTC. It specifies CASSPPLASPNEQFF.

The rearrangement joins TRBV20-1 to TRBJ1-1; the D gene is possibly TRBD1 (5 bases). The germline gives CDR1 DFQATT, CDR2 SNEGSKA (reference sequence). This CDR3 contains 11 residues. Trimming stripped 5 bases from V and 6 bases from J, with 10 bases between. The CDR3 sequence: CSARDWAEAFF. For the CDR3, the DNA is TGCAGTGCTCGGGACTGGGCTGAAGCTTTCTTT.

The chain links TRBV29-1 to TRBJ2-5; D might be TRBD2 (6 bases). Trimming pared 3 bases from V and 7 bases from J, leaving 27 bases between. The CDR3 has 17 amino acids. CDR1 and CDR2 (germline): SQVTM, ANQGSEA. CDR3 residues: CSVESLAEAQPLWTQYF. The CDR3 region has the DNA TGCAGCGTTGAGTCCTTAGCGGAAGCACAACCTTTATGGACCCAGTACTTC.

CDR3 sequence reads: CASSLEAQSSTDTQYF. The CDR3 DNA follows: TGTGCCAGCAGCTTGGAGGCGCAGAGTAGCACAGATACGCAGTATTTT. V usage is TRBV5-5 and J usage is TRBJ2-3; D is uncertain. CDR3 size: 16 residues. With 0 bases removed from V and 0 bases from J, the gap between germline ends came to 11 bases. Germline V gives CDR1 SGHKS, CDR2 YYEKEE (reference sequence).

The chain combines TRBV11-2 with TRBJ1-1; 11 bases match TRBD1. The CDR3 spans 17 residues. V lost 5 bases and J lost 2; bases outside the gene matches: 10. The germline V gene encodes CDR1 SGHAT and CDR2 FQNNGV. The CDR3 sequence is CASSVTPGQGDNTEAFF. DNA for the CDR3: TGTGCCAGCAGCGTCACACCGGGACAGGGGGATAACACTGAAGCTTTCTTT.

The chain is built from TRBV7-9 and TRBJ2-6, with a possible D match to TRBD1 (7 bases). This CDR3 contains 17 residues. With 0 bases removed from V and 4 bases from J, the gap between germline ends came to 13 bases. CDR1 is SEHNR and CDR2 is FQNEAQ in the germline V gene (reference sequence). The CDR3 coding sequence is TGTGCCAGCAGCTTAGCCAGGGGGGCGCCAGGGGCCAACGTCCTGACTTTC. Translation: CASSLARGAPGANVLTF.

The V call is TRBV6-1, the J call TRBJ2-1; tentatively, D is TRBD2 (5 bases). Per germline, CDR1 MNHNS and CDR2 SASEGT. Trimming left V 9 bases short and J 0 bases short, with 15 bases between. The length of the CDR3 is 15 residues. CDR3 sequence reads: CASGIASSSYNEQFF. CDR3 DNA sequence: TGTGCCAGTGGGATAGCGTCGAGCTCCTACAATGAGCAGTTCTTC.

The V and J genes are TRBV5-1 and TRBJ2-1, with TRBD1 matching 8 bases. V lost 3 bases, J lost 7 bases, and 3 bases stayed unmatched. This CDR3 spans 13 amino acids. Germline CDR1 SGHRS, CDR2 YFSETQ. The CDR3 sequence is CASSSGGRNEQFF. CDR3 sequence (DNA): TGCGCCAGCAGCTCAGGGGGCCGGAATGAGCAGTTCTTC.